The source of this T cell receptor beta chain is a study of technical replicates of blood from several donors. Profiling relied on immunoSEQ multiplex PCR, and the TCRdb table lists in-frame clones only, not all of them. The table has around 54,000 clones, roughly 95% seen once. This CDR3 is built from 15 residues. CDR1 ENHRY and CDR2 SYGVKD come from the germline V gene. The junction had 3 bases not matched to a gene; V was cut back by 3 bases and J by 1 base. Input material: T cells isolated from PBMCs. This TCR was recovered from a human donor in good health. The rearrangement joins TRBV10-3 to TRBJ1-1; 9 bases agree with TRBD1. This CDR3 reads CAISDRDRENTEAFF. The CDR3 DNA follows: TGTGCCATCAGTGATAGGGACAGGGAGAACACTGAAGCTTTCTTT.